Listed below are T cell receptor beta chains from one sample, sequenced in a study of radiation and T cells in renal cell carcinoma. Assay: immunoSEQ multiplex PCR; the TCRdb copy retains only in-frame clones and omits some. The table shows 75,000 to 90,000 clones, with roughly nine tenths occurring only once. The sample was blood, taken from a patient whose treatment included radiotherapy and nephrectomy. These receptors were collected from a woman aged 70-85 years with renal cell carcinoma. The CDR3 runs from the conserved cysteine through the conserved F or W. The order of the fields is D gene, J gene, clone size, V gene, CDR3 protein, CDR3 DNA. A D gene is named only where the DNA matches it firmly. The size of a clone is reported for some rows only, either as once, few or many, or as a class for expanded clones.

d_call: .
j_call: TRBJ1-2
clone_size: .
v_call: TRBV19
cdr3_aa: CASTLGTGRSYGYTF
cdr3_nt: TGTGCCAGTACCCTGGGTACAGGGAGGTCGTATGGCTACACCTTC

d_call: TRBD1
j_call: TRBJ1-3
clone_size: .
v_call: TRBV28
cdr3_aa: CASRSGQASGNTIYF
cdr3_nt: TGTGCCAGCAGATCCGGACAGGCCTCTGGAAACACCATATATTTT

d_call: .
j_call: TRBJ1-3
clone_size: .
v_call: TRBV5-1
cdr3_aa: CASSLRSGTTFSGNTIYF
cdr3_nt: TGCGCCAGCAGCTTGAGGTCCGGCACCACCTTCTCTGGAAACACCATATATTTT

d_call: TRBD1
j_call: TRBJ1-2
clone_size: .
v_call: TRBV4-3
cdr3_aa: CASSQLPGQTLRGYTF
cdr3_nt: TGCGCCAGCAGCCAGTTACCGGGACAGACCCTGAGGGGCTACACCTTC

d_call: TRBD2
j_call: TRBJ2-5
clone_size: .
v_call: TRBV13
cdr3_aa: CASSSTSGGETQYF
cdr3_nt: TGTGCCAGCAGCTCGACTAGCGGGGGGGAGACCCAGTACTTC

d_call: .
j_call: TRBJ1-2
clone_size: .
v_call: TRBV13
cdr3_aa: CASSFNNYGYTF
cdr3_nt: TGTGCCAGCAGCTTCAACAACTATGGCTACACCTTC

d_call: TRBD1
j_call: TRBJ2-1
clone_size: .
v_call: TRBV7-9
cdr3_aa: CASSPPRTGYNEQFF
cdr3_nt: TGTGCCAGCAGCCCACCGAGGACAGGGTACAATGAGCAGTTCTTC

d_call: .
j_call: TRBJ2-3
clone_size: .
v_call: TRBV29-1
cdr3_aa: CSARGGGTDTQYF
cdr3_nt: TGCAGCGCCCGAGGGGGGGGCACAGATACGCAGTATTTT

d_call: TRBD1
j_call: TRBJ1-1
clone_size: .
v_call: TRBV30
cdr3_aa: CAWRTGGPTEAFF
cdr3_nt: TGTGCCTGGCGGACAGGGGGTCCCACTGAAGCTTTCTTT

d_call: .
j_call: TRBJ2-3
clone_size: once
v_call: TRBV5-1
cdr3_aa: CASSQPGGLSTDTQYF
cdr3_nt: TGCGCCAGCAGCCAACCAGGGGGACTGAGCACAGATACGCAGTATTTT

d_call: TRBD1
j_call: TRBJ2-7
clone_size: .
v_call: TRBV28
cdr3_aa: CASSLGGPYEQYF
cdr3_nt: TGTGCCAGCAGCCTAGGGGGCCCCTACGAGCAGTACTTC

d_call: .
j_call: TRBJ1-3
clone_size: .
v_call: TRBV2
cdr3_aa: CASRRDSGNTIYF
cdr3_nt: TGTGCCAGTCGAAGGGACTCCGGAAACACCATATATTTT

d_call: .
j_call: TRBJ2-7
clone_size: .
v_call: TRBV5-4
cdr3_aa: CASSLDRYSEQYF
cdr3_nt: TGTGCCAGCAGCTTGGACAGGTATTCCGAGCAGTACTTC

d_call: .
j_call: TRBJ1-6
clone_size: .
v_call: TRBV7-8
cdr3_aa: CASSLDLGDSPLHF
cdr3_nt: TGTGCCAGCAGCTTGGACCTTGGGGATTCACCCCTCCACTTT

d_call: TRBD1
j_call: TRBJ1-2
clone_size: .
v_call: TRBV28
cdr3_aa: CASSIPGGYGYTF
cdr3_nt: TGTGCCAGCAGCATCCCAGGGGGCTATGGCTACACCTTC

d_call: .
j_call: TRBJ2-3
clone_size: .
v_call: TRBV7-9
cdr3_aa: CASTQLPRGATDTQYF
cdr3_nt: TGTGCCAGCACCCAATTACCCCGGGGGGCTACAGATACGCAGTATTTT

d_call: .
j_call: TRBJ1-3
clone_size: .
v_call: TRBV5-4
cdr3_aa: CASSLGSSGNTIYF
cdr3_nt: TGTGCCAGCAGCTTAGGGAGCTCTGGAAACACCATATATTTT

d_call: .
j_call: TRBJ1-2
clone_size: .
v_call: TRBV6-1
cdr3_aa: CASSEAGGATANYGYTF
cdr3_nt: TGTGCCAGCAGTGAAGCCGGCGGCGCGACAGCTAACTATGGCTACACCTTC

d_call: .
j_call: TRBJ1-5
clone_size: once
v_call: TRBV6-6
cdr3_aa: CASSHGGGYQPQHF
cdr3_nt: TGTGCCAGCAGCCATGGGGGAGGGTATCAGCCCCAGCATTTT

d_call: TRBD2
j_call: TRBJ2-3
clone_size: .
v_call: TRBV7-9
cdr3_aa: CASSLATSFGLAGTDTQYF
cdr3_nt: TGTGCCAGCAGCTTAGCCACCTCTTTTGGACTAGCGGGCACAGATACGCAGTATTTT

d_call: .
j_call: TRBJ2-7
clone_size: .
v_call: TRBV11-3
cdr3_aa: CASGTGTYEQYF
cdr3_nt: TGTGCCAGCGGAACTGGAACCTACGAGCAGTACTTC

d_call: .
j_call: TRBJ2-3
clone_size: .
v_call: TRBV29-1
cdr3_aa: CSVERGISSTDTQYF
cdr3_nt: TGCAGCGTTGAAAGGGGAATCTCTAGCACAGATACGCAGTATTTT

d_call: .
j_call: TRBJ2-3
clone_size: .
v_call: TRBV6-4
cdr3_aa: CASSRDFADTQYF
cdr3_nt: TGTGCCAGCAGTCGGGACTTTGCAGATACGCAGTATTTT

d_call: TRBD2
j_call: TRBJ2-1
clone_size: .
v_call: TRBV5-1
cdr3_aa: CASSLRTSGNNEQFF
cdr3_nt: TGCGCCAGCAGCTTACGGACTAGCGGCAACAATGAGCAGTTCTTC

d_call: .
j_call: TRBJ2-1
clone_size: .
v_call: TRBV7-9
cdr3_aa: CASSPGGKGNEQFF
cdr3_nt: TGTGCCAGCAGCCCCGGGGGTAAGGGGAATGAGCAGTTCTTC

d_call: .
j_call: TRBJ2-1
clone_size: .
v_call: TRBV5-4
cdr3_aa: CASSLGLYNEQFF
cdr3_nt: TGTGCCAGCAGTCTCGGCTTGTACAATGAGCAGTTCTTC

d_call: .
j_call: TRBJ1-2
clone_size: .
v_call: TRBV28
cdr3_aa: CASSLNPLGYGYTF
cdr3_nt: TGTGCCAGCAGTTTAAACCCCCTCGGCTATGGCTACACCTTC

d_call: .
j_call: TRBJ1-2
clone_size: .
v_call: TRBV9
cdr3_aa: CASSVEGGARGYTF
cdr3_nt: TGTGCCAGCAGCGTAGAAGGAGGAGCGCGGGGCTACACCTTC

d_call: .
j_call: TRBJ2-1
clone_size: .
v_call: TRBV30
cdr3_aa: CAWSRTGNEQFF
cdr3_nt: TGTGCCTGGAGCCGGACTGGCAATGAGCAGTTCTTC

d_call: TRBD2
j_call: TRBJ2-1
clone_size: .
v_call: TRBV11-3
cdr3_aa: CASSSMTSGNNEQFF
cdr3_nt: TGTGCCAGCAGCTCAATGACTAGCGGGAACAATGAGCAGTTCTTC

d_call: TRBD1
j_call: TRBJ1-1
clone_size: .
v_call: TRBV6-6
cdr3_aa: CASRNKRGLHTEAFF
cdr3_nt: TGTGCCAGCAGGAATAAAAGGGGGCTCCACACTGAAGCTTTCTTT

d_call: .
j_call: TRBJ1-1
clone_size: once
v_call: TRBV9
cdr3_aa: CASSVRPSMNTEAFF
cdr3_nt: TGTGCCAGCAGCGTACGGCCGTCCATGAACACTGAAGCTTTCTTT

d_call: .
j_call: TRBJ2-5
clone_size: .
v_call: TRBV19
cdr3_aa: CATSQGRQQTQYF
cdr3_nt: TGTGCCACCAGCCAGGGGCGTCAACAGACCCAGTACTTC

d_call: .
j_call: TRBJ1-1
clone_size: .
v_call: TRBV6-1
cdr3_aa: CASSEAGGYTEAFF
cdr3_nt: TGTGCCAGCAGTGAAGCCGGGGGGTACACTGAAGCTTTCTTT

d_call: .
j_call: TRBJ1-3
clone_size: .
v_call: TRBV30
cdr3_aa: CAWSLISGNTIYF
cdr3_nt: TGTGCCTGGAGTTTAATCTCTGGAAACACCATATATTTT

d_call: .
j_call: TRBJ1-3
clone_size: .
v_call: TRBV15
cdr3_aa: CATSRDPGNSGNTIYF
cdr3_nt: TGTGCCACCAGCAGAGATCCTGGCAACTCTGGAAACACCATATATTTT

d_call: TRBD2
j_call: TRBJ2-3
clone_size: .
v_call: TRBV7-9
cdr3_aa: CASSLHRLAIGTDTQYF
cdr3_nt: TGTGCCAGCAGCTTACATAGACTAGCTATAGGCACAGATACGCAGTATTTT

d_call: .
j_call: TRBJ1-6
clone_size: .
v_call: TRBV21-1
cdr3_aa: CASTLPLDGWGFYNSPLHF
cdr3_nt: TGTGCCAGCACCCTCCCGCTTGATGGTTGGGGATTCTATAATTCACCCCTCCACTTT

d_call: .
j_call: TRBJ1-6
clone_size: .
v_call: TRBV5-3
cdr3_aa: CARSLVFDRLHNSPLHF
cdr3_nt: TGTGCCAGAAGCTTGGTTTTTGACAGGCTCCATAATTCACCCCTCCACTTT